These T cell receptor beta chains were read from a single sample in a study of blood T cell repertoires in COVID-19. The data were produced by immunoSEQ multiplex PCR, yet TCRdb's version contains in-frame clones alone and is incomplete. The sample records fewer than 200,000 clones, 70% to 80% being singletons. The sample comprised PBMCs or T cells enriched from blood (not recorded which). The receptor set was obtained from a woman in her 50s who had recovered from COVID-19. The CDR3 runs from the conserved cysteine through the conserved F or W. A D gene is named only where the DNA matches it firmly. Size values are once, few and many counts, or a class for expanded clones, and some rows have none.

DNA: TGTGCCAGTAGTATTCCACTAGCGGGAGGGGCAGATGAGCAGTTCTTC; CDR3: CASSIPLAGGADEQFF; J: TRBJ2-1; D: TRBD2; V: TRBV19; size: -
DNA: TGTGCCAGCATCCCGGGAGGGGGGCGATCATTCTTC; CDR3: CASIPGGGRSFF; J: TRBJ2-1; D: TRBD2; V: TRBV12-3/TRBV12-4; size: -
DNA: TGTGCCAGCAGCCCCACCTGGGAGGGCACCGGGGAGCTGTTTTTT; CDR3: CASSPTWEGTGELFF; J: TRBJ2-2; D: TRBD2; V: TRBV7-9; size: -
DNA: TGTGCCAGCAGCTCCGGGACTCACTCCTACAATGAGCAGTTCTTC; CDR3: CASSSGTHSYNEQFF; J: TRBJ2-1; D: -; V: TRBV28; size: -
DNA: TGTGCCAGCAGGAGTATAGGGGTCGTTAACTTCTACGAGCAGTACTTC; CDR3: CASRSIGVVNFYEQYF; J: TRBJ2-7; D: -; V: TRBV28; size: -
DNA: TGTGCCAGCAGTCCCCGGGACACTTACACAGATACGCAGTATTTT; CDR3: CASSPRDTYTDTQYF; J: TRBJ2-3; D: -; V: TRBV2; size: -
DNA: TGTGCCAGCAGCCCTAGTTCGGGCACCGGGGAGCTGTTTTTT; CDR3: CASSPSSGTGELFF; J: TRBJ2-2; D: -; V: TRBV3-1/TRBV3-2; size: -
DNA: TGTGCCAGCAGCCAAGATCGGGCCCTCGGGGTGGGCTACACCTTC; CDR3: CASSQDRALGVGYTF; J: TRBJ1-2; D: -; V: TRBV3-1/TRBV3-2; size: -
DNA: TGCGCCAGCAGCTTGGGGAGCGGGACTAGCGGGAGTTATGAGCAGTTCTTC; CDR3: CASSLGSGTSGSYEQFF; J: TRBJ2-1; D: TRBD2; V: TRBV5-1; size: -
DNA: TGTGCCAGCAGCCCTACCCGGGACAGGGGGCCTAAGCTCTTC; CDR3: CASSPTRDRGPKLF; J: TRBJ2-1; D: TRBD1; V: TRBV11-2; size: -
DNA: TGTGCCAGCAGCCGGATGCAGGGGTCTAATGAGCAGTTCTTC; CDR3: CASSRMQGSNEQFF; J: TRBJ2-1; D: -; V: TRBV7-3; size: -
DNA: TGTGCCAGCAGCTCTAGCGGAACCACCTACAATGAGCAGTTCTTC; CDR3: CASSSSGTTYNEQFF; J: TRBJ2-1; D: TRBD2; V: TRBV3-1/TRBV3-2; size: few
DNA: TGTGCCAGCAGTCCTTGGCCGGGGAAACTGTTTTTT; CDR3: CASSPWPGKLFF; J: TRBJ1-4; D: -; V: TRBV27; size: -
DNA: TGTGCCAGCAGTGATTCAGGGAACTATGGCTACACCTTC; CDR3: CASSDSGNYGYTF; J: TRBJ1-2; D: -; V: TRBV2; size: -
DNA: TGTGCCAGCAGTTATAACAGGAGGGGATATGGCTACACCTTC; CDR3: CASSYNRRGYGYTF; J: TRBJ1-2; D: -; V: TRBV6-2/TRBV6-3; size: -
DNA: TGCGCCAGCAGCTTGGCAGGGAGGGGTTCACCCCTCCACTTT; CDR3: CASSLAGRGSPLHF; J: TRBJ1-6; D: -; V: TRBV5-1; size: -
DNA: TGTGCCACCCTCACTCCAGATCTTTTCTGGGACATCTTTACCTACGAGCAGTACTTC; CDR3: CATLTPDLFWDIFTYEQYF; J: TRBJ2-7; D: -; V: TRBV19; size: -